Listed below are T cell receptor beta chains from one sample, sequenced in a study of beta chain features in type 1 diabetes. Method: immunoSEQ multiplex PCR; TCRdb's copy keeps in-frame clones and lacks some. The sample lists 250,000 to 350,000 clones, approximately 14% occurring once. Sequencing was carried out using central memory CD4+ T cells from blood. The source is a man younger than 40 in good health. CDR3s include the opening cysteine and the closing phenylalanine or tryptophan. Each record gives: J gene, V gene, D gene, clone size, CDR3 DNA, CDR3 protein. D genes are given only for firm matches. The size entry is marked missing in some rows and otherwise reads once, few, many or a size class.

TRBJ1-5 TRBV5-8 - - TGTGCCAGCAGCGGGGGCCGGACCGCCAATCAGCCCCAGCATTTT CASSGGRTANQPQHF
TRBJ1-2 TRBV2 - few TGTGCCAGCAGTGTCGCGGAAACCCTCGGTGGCTACACCTTC CASSVAETLGGYTF
TRBJ1-2 TRBV7-6 - few TGTGCCAGCAGTCTCGGGCGCAGGAACAACTATGGCTACACCTTC CASSLGRRNNYGYTF
TRBJ1-1 TRBV5-6 TRBD1 - TGTGCCAGCAGCCAGCCGACAGGGGGCAGGGTCACTGAAGCTTTCTTT CASSQPTGGRVTEAFF
TRBJ2-7 TRBV7-2 TRBD2 - TGTGCCAGCAGCTTGGATAGCGGGGGTCTCTCCTACGAGCAGTACTTC CASSLDSGGLSYEQYF
TRBJ2-2 TRBV14 - many TGTGCCAGCAGCCAAGTTCCTGGCGGGGAGCTGTTTTTT CASSQVPGGELFF
TRBJ1-1 TRBV10-3 - many TGTGCCATCAGTGTTAAGGCAGCGAACACTGAAGCTTTCTTT CAISVKAANTEAFF
TRBJ2-3 TRBV13 TRBD1 - TGTGCCAGCAGCTTATACATGGGACAGGGTACATACACGGCGCAGTATTTT CASSLYMGQGTYTAQYF
TRBJ1-5 TRBV7-8 - once TGTGCCAGCAGCTTAGCCCCTAGGGACAACCAGCCCCAGCATTTT CASSLAPRDNQPQHF
TRBJ2-1 TRBV5-1 TRBD2 - TGCGCCAGCAGCTTATTTGCTAGCGGAAACAATGAGCAGTTCTTC CASSLFASGNNEQFF
TRBJ2-3 TRBV7-2 - few TGTGCCAGCAGCCCCAGCGGGAGCACAGATACGCAGTATTTT CASSPSGSTDTQYF
TRBJ1-1 TRBV30 - few TGTGCCTGGAGTGTACTAGGAACAGTTCTAGGTTTCTTT CAWSVLGTVLGFF
TRBJ2-5 TRBV11-2 TRBD1 few TGTGCCAGCAGCTTAGCCAACAGGGGGCGACAAGAGACCCAGTACTTC CASSLANRGRQETQYF
TRBJ1-5 TRBV9 - - TGTGCCAGCAGCGTAGGGACGGGCAATCAGCCCCAGCATTTT CASSVGTGNQPQHF
TRBJ2-2 TRBV4-3 - many TGCGCCAGCAGCCGTGGAGAGACGAACACCGGGGAGCTGTTTTTT CASSRGETNTGELFF
TRBJ2-1 TRBV4-2 TRBD2 - TGTGCCAGCAGCCCCCACTTGGGGCGTGCCGGGACTAGCGGGAGCAATGAGCAGTTCTTC CASSPHLGRAGTSGSNEQFF
TRBJ1-6 TRBV7-2 - - TGTGCCAGCAGCTTAGTAGCCAATACGGATTCACCCCTCCACTTT CASSLVANTDSPLHF
TRBJ2-3 TRBV7-9 - many TGTGCCAGCGGCCCAGATGCGATCACAGATACGCAGTATTTT CASGPDAITDTQYF
TRBJ2-7 TRBV10-3 TRBD2 - TGTGCCATCAGTGAGTCGAAGCGGGGGGGTGTCTACGAGCAGTACTTC CAISESKRGGVYEQYF
TRBJ2-5 TRBV9 - few TGTGCCAGCAGCGTAGTCGGGTTATACCAAGAGACCCAGTACTTC CASSVVGLYQETQYF
TRBJ2-5 TRBV9 TRBD2 - TGTGCCAGCAGTAACCGGACTAGCGGGGGGATGTACCAAGAGACCCAGTACTTC CASSNRTSGGMYQETQYF
TRBJ2-1 TRBV11-2 TRBD2 few TGTGCCAGCACCCTAACGGCGGGAGCCGGTAATGAGCAGTTCTTC CASTLTAGAGNEQFF
TRBJ2-5 TRBV9 - - TGTGCCAGCAGCGCTAAAGATTCAGAGACCCAGTACTTC CASSAKDSETQYF
TRBJ1-1 TRBV6-1 - few TGTGCCAGCAGATTGGGTAAGGACACTGAAGCTTTCTTT CASRLGKDTEAFF
TRBJ2-1 TRBV14 - - TGTGCCAGCAGCCAAGAAGGTAGGAATGAGCAGTTCTTC CASSQEGRNEQFF
TRBJ2-5 TRBV14 - - TGTGCCAGCAGCCTAGGAGTCGGAGGCCAAGAGACCCAGTACTTC CASSLGVGGQETQYF
TRBJ2-3 TRBV5-4 - - TGTGCCAGCAGCTTGGAACCCAATCAGCCCCAGTATTTT CASSLEPNQPQYF
TRBJ2-4 TRBV7-8 TRBD2 - TGTGCCAGCAGCCTCAGCGGGCAGCGGGGGATTCAGTACTTC CASSLSGQRGIQYF
TRBJ2-3 TRBV13 - - TGTGCCAGCAGCGCGGGCCTAAGCATCACAGATACGCAGTATTTT CASSAGLSITDTQYF
TRBJ1-2 TRBV21-1 - few TGTGCCAGCAATACAGGTTTCTATGGCTACACCTTC CASNTGFYGYTF
TRBJ2-5 TRBV7-2 - few TGTGCCAGCAGCTCGAGGTCCGGCGAGACCCAGTACTTC CASSSRSGETQYF
TRBJ2-5 TRBV7-7 - - TGTGCCAGCAGCCTTCGTCGGACAGCCCAACAAGAGACCCAGTACTTC CASSLRRTAQQETQYF
TRBJ2-7 TRBV2 TRBD2 few TGTGCCAGCACTAGAGAGGCGGGGGCCTACGAGCAGTACTTC CASTREAGAYEQYF
TRBJ1-6 TRBV2 - few TGTGCCAGCAAGTTGGAGAGCTCCTATAATTCACCCCTCCACTTT CASKLESSYNSPLHF
TRBJ1-1 TRBV9 - few TGTGCCAGTTCGGGGGGCTGGAACACTGAAGCTTTCTTT CASSGGWNTEAFF
TRBJ2-3 TRBV7-3 - few TGTGCCAGCAGCCCAACCGGGGCTTCCGCAGATACGCAGTATTTT CASSPTGASADTQYF
TRBJ1-2 TRBV5-4 - - TGTGCCAGCAGCTTGGAAATTGGGCACCGGATGGCTACGACCTTC CASSLEIGHRMATTF
TRBJ1-6 TRBV4-3 TRBD1 - TGCGCCAGCAGCTCGGGGAGGCCAGGGGGATCACCCCTCCACTTT CASSSGRPGGSPLHF
TRBJ2-5 TRBV5-4 - - TGTGCCAGCAGCCCTCCCCACCCAGGAAAGCAAGAGACCCAGTACTTC CASSPPHPGKQETQYF
TRBJ1-4 TRBV11-3 TRBD1 few TGTGCCAGCAGCCTTGACAGGGGGAATGAAAAACTGTTTTTT CASSLDRGNEKLFF
TRBJ1-1 TRBV19 - - TGTGCCAGTACCCCAGGTACAGGCCTATGGGGCACTGAAGCTTTCTTT CASTPGTGLWGTEAFF
TRBJ2-3 TRBV30 TRBD1 - TGTGCCTGGAGTACGGGACAGTCAGATACGCAGTATTTT CAWSTGQSDTQYF
TRBJ2-3 TRBV6-6 - - TGTGCCAGCAGTTACTCGGGGAGGATGAGCACAGATACGCAGTATTTT CASSYSGRMSTDTQYF
TRBJ2-1 TRBV7-9 TRBD2 - TGTGCCAGCAGCGTTAGCGGGAGGGTGAATGAGCAGTTCTTC CASSVSGRVNEQFF
TRBJ2-3 TRBV5-6 TRBD2 few TGTGCCAGCAACCCCCCGGGACTAGGCTACACAGATACGCAGTATTTT CASNPPGLGYTDTQYF
TRBJ1-3 TRBV9 TRBD1 few TGTGCCAGCAGCTTCGACAGGGGAGACACCATATATTTT CASSFDRGDTIYF
TRBJ2-2 TRBV7-9 TRBD2 - TGTGCCAGCAGCTTACGCGGGAGGGCCAACACCGGGGAGCTGTTTTTT CASSLRGRANTGELFF
TRBJ2-3 TRBV5-6 TRBD1 - TGTGCCAGCAGCTTACAACAGGGGGAAGATACGCAGTATTTT CASSLQQGEDTQYF
TRBJ1-6 TRBV7-8 - - TGTGCCAGCAGCTTGGGGTCAAGTGGGCTCTCTTCACCCCTCCACTTT CASSLGSSGLSSPLHF
TRBJ1-5 TRBV2 - few TGTGCCAGCAGTCAGGATAGCAATCAGCCCCAGCATTTT CASSQDSNQPQHF
TRBJ2-7 TRBV11-3 TRBD1 few TGTGCCAGCAGCTTCGGACAGGACGATGTGCAGTACTTC CASSFGQDDVQYF
TRBJ1-2 TRBV9 TRBD1 - TGTGCCAGCAGCCTGACAGGGGGCTATGGCTACACCTTC CASSLTGGYGYTF
TRBJ2-2 TRBV9 - - TGTGCCAGCATCATCGGGCCTAGGGGCACCGGGGAGCTGTTTTTT CASIIGPRGTGELFF
TRBJ2-2 TRBV6-1 - - TGTGCCAGCAGTGGGGGAAACTCCAGGGCGGCCACCGGGGAGCTGTTTTTT CASSGGNSRAATGELFF
TRBJ1-5 TRBV6-5 TRBD1 few TGTGCCAGCAGTGGAAGGGGACAGGGCAATCAGCCCCAGCATTTT CASSGRGQGNQPQHF